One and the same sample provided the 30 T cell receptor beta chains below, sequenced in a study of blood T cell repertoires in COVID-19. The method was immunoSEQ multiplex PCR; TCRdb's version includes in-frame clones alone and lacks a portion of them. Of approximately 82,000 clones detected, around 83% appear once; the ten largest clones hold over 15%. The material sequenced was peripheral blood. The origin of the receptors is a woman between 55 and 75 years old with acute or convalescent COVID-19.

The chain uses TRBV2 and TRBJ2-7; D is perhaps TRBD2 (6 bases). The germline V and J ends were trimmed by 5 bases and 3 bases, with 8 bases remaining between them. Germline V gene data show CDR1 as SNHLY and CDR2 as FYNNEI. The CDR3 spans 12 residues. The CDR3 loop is CASSPGSYEQYF. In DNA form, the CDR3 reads TGTGCCAGCAGTCCCGGGAGCTACGAGCAGTACTTC.

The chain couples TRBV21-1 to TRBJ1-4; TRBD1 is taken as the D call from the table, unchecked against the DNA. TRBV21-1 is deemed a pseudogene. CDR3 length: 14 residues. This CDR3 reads CASSKAGVNEKLFF. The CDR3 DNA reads TGTGCCAGCAGCAAGGCAGGGGTTAATGAAAAACTGTTTTTT.

The DNA for the CDR3 is TGTGCCATCAGTGATTCCAGGGGTAGCCCCTACGAGCAGTACTTC. Its translation is CAISDSRGSPYEQYF. This chain links TRBV10-3 with TRBJ2-7; weak D call: TRBD1 (6 bases). Trimming removed 3 bases at V and 2 bases at J, with 14 bases between. CDR3 size: 15 residues. Germline CDR1 ENHRY, CDR2 SYGVKD.

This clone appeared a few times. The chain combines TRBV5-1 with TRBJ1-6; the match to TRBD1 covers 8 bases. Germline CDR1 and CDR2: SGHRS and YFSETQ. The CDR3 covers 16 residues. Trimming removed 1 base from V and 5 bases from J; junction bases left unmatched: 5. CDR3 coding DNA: TGCGCCAGCAGCTTGTCACCAGGGGGCGATAATTCACCCCTCCACTTT. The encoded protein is CASSLSPGGDNSPLHF.

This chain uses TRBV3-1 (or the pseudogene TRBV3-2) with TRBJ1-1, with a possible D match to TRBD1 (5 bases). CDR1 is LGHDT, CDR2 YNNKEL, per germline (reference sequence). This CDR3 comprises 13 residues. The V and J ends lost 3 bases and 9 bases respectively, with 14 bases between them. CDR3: CASSHAGRSKAFF. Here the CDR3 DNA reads TGTGCCAGCAGCCACGCAGGGCGATCGAAAGCTTTCTTT.

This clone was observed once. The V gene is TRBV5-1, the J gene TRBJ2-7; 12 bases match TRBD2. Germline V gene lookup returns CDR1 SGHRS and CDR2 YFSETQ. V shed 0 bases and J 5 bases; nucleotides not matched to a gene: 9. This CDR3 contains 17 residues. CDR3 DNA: TGCGCCAGCAGCTTGGACCGAACTAGCGGGAGGCCCCACGAGCAGTACTTC. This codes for CASSLDRTSGRPHEQYF.

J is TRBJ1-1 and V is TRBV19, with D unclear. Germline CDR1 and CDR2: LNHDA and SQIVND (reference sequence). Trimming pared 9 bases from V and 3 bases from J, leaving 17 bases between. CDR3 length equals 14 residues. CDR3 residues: CASREEVRDTEAFF. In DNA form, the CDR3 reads TGTGCCAGCCGGGAAGAGGTGAGGGACACTGAAGCTTTCTTT.

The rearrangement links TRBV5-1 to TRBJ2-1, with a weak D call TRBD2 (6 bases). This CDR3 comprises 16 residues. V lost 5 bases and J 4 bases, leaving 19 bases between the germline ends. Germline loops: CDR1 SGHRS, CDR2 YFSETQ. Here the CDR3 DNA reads TGCGCCAGCAGTTCGGGACTCGTCTCTCGTTACAATGAGCAGTTCTTC. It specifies CASSSGLVSRYNEQFF.

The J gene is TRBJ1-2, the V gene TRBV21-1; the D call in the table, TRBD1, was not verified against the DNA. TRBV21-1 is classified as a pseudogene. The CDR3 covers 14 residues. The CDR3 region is CASIDRGSGYGYTF. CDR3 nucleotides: TGTGCCAGCATCGACAGGGGCTCAGGGTATGGCTACACCTTC.

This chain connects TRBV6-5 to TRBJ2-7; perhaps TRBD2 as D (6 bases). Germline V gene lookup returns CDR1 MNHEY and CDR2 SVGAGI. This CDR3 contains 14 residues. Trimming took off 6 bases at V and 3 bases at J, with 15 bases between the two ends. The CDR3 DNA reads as TGTGCCAGCAGCCGGGAGACAGATTACTACGAGCAGTACTTC. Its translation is CASSRETDYYEQYF.

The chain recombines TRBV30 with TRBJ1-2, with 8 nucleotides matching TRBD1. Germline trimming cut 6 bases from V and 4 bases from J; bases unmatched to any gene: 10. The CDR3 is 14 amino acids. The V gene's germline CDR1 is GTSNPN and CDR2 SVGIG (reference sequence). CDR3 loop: CACPNPGGFYGYTF. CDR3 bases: TGTGCCTGCCCGAATCCAGGGGGCTTCTATGGCTACACCTTC.

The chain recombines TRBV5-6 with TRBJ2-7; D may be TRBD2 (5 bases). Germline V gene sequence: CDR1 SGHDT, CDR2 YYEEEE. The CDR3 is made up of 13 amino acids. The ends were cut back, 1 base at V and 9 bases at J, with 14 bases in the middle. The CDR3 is CASSLRGGGWQYF. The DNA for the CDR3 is TGTGCCAGCAGCTTGAGAGGAGGAGGTTGGCAGTACTTC. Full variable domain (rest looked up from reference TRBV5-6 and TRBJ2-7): DAGVTQSPTHLIKTRGQQVTLRCSPKSGHDTVSWYQQALGQGPQFIFQYYEEEERQRGNFPDRFSGHQFPNYSSELNVNALLLGDSALYLCASSLRGGGWQYFGPGTRLTVT.

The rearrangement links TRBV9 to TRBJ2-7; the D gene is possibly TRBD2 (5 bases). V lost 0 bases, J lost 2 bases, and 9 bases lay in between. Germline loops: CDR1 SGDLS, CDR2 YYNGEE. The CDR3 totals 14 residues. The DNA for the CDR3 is TGTGCCAGCAGCGTAGATCCGGGGACCTACGAGCAGTACTTC. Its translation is CASSVDPGTYEQYF.

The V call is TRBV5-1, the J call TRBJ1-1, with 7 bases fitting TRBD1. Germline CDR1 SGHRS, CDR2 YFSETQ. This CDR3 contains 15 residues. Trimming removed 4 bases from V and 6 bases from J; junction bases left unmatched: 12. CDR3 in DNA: TGCGCCAGCAGCCCGCAGACAGGGCCCCTCGCTGAAGCTTTCTTT. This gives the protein CASSPQTGPLAEAFF.

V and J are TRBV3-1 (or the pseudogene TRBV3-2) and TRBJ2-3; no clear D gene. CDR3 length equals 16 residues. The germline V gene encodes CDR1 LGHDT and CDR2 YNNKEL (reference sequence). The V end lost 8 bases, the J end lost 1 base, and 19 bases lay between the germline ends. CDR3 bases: TGTGCCAGCGCCCCCTGGTTAGCAGACCGCACAGATACGCAGTATTTT. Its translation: CASAPWLADRTDTQYF.

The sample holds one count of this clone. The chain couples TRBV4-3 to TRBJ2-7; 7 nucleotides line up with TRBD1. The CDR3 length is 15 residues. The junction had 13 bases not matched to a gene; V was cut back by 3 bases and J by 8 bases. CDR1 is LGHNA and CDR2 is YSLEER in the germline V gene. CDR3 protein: CASSQPQGYWGKQYF. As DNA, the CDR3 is TGCGCCAGCAGCCAGCCACAGGGGTATTGGGGGAAGCAGTACTTC.

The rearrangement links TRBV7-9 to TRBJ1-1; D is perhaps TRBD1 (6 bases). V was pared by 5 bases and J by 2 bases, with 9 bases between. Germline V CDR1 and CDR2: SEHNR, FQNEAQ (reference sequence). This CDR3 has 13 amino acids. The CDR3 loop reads CASSKQGNTEAFF. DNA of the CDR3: TGTGCCAGCAGCAAACAGGGAAACACTGAAGCTTTCTTT.

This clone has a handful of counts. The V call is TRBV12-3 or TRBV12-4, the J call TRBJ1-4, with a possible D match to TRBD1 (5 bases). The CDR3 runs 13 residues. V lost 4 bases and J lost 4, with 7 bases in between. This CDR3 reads CASSWGLNEKLFF. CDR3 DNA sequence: TGTGCCAGCAGTTGGGGCCTTAATGAAAAACTGTTTTTT.

The CDR3 region is CASSRTVTEAFF. CDR3 coding DNA: TGTGCCAGCAGCCGGACAGTCACTGAAGCTTTCTTT. V and J are TRBV12-3 or TRBV12-4 and TRBJ1-1; D is perhaps TRBD1 (6 bases). V was cut by 6 bases and J by 4 bases, with 9 bases left in between. The CDR3 contains 12 residues.

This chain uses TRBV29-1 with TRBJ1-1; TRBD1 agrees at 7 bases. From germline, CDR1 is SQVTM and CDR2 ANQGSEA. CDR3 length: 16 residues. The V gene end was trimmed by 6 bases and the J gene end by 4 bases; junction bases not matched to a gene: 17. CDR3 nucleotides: TGCAGCGTCGACGACGGACAGGCCGTTCAGACCACTGAAGCTTTCTTT. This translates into CSVDDGQAVQTTEAFF.

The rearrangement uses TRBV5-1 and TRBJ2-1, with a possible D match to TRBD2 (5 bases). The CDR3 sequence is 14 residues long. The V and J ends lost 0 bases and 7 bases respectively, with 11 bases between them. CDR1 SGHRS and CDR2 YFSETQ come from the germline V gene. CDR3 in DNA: TGCGCCAGCAGCTTGGCGCTAGCTCTAAATGAGCAGTTCTTC. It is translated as CASSLALALNEQFF.

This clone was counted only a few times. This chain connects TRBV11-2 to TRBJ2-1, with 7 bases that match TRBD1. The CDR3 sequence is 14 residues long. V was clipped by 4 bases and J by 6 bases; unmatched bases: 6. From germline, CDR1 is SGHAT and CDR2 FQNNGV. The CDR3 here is CASSWPGGRNEQFF. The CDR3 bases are TGTGCCAGCAGCTGGCCAGGGGGTCGCAATGAGCAGTTCTTC.

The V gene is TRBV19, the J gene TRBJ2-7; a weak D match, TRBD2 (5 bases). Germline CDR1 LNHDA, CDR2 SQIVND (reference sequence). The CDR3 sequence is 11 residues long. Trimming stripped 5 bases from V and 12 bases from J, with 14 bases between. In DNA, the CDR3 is TGTGCCAGTAGTGAGGGAGTGCAGGCGTACTTC. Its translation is CASSEGVQAYF.

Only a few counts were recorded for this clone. The CDR3, as DNA: TGTGCCAGCAGCCAAAGGCGGGACGGCAAAAACATTCAGTACTTC. This sequence encodes CASSQRRDGKNIQYF. This chain joins TRBV7-8 and TRBJ2-4; D might be TRBD2 (6 bases). Trimming shortened V by 5 bases and J by 3 bases, and 14 bases separated the two germline ends. This CDR3 comprises 15 residues. Germline assignment: CDR1 SGHVS and CDR2 FQNEAQ.

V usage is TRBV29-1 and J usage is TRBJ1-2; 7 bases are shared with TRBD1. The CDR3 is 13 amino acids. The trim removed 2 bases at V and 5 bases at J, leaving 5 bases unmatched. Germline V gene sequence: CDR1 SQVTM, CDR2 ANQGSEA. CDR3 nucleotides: TGCAGCGTTGAACACGACAGGGCATATGGCTACACCTTC. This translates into CSVEHDRAYGYTF. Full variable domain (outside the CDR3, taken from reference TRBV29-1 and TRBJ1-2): SAVISQKPSRDICQRGTSLTIQCQVDSQVTMMFWYRQQPGQSLTLIATANQGSEATYESGFVIDKFPISRPNLTFSTLTVSNMSPEDSSIYLCSVEHDRAYGYTFGSGTRLTVV.

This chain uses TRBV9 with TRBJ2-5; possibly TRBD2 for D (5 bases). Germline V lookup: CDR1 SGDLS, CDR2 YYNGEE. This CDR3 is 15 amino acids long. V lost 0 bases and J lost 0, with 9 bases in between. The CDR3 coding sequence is TGTGCCAGCAGCGTAGATGAGGGAAACCAAGAGACCCAGTACTTC. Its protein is CASSVDEGNQETQYF.

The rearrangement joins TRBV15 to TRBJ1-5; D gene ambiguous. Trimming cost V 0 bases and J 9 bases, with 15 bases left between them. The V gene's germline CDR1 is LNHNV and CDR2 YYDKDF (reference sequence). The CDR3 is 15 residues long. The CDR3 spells CATSRDASDAGPQHF. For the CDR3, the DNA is TGTGCCACCAGCAGAGATGCATCAGATGCGGGGCCCCAGCATTTT.

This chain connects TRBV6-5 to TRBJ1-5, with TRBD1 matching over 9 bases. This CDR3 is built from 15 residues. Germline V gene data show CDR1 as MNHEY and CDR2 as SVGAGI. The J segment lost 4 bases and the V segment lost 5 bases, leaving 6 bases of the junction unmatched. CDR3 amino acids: CASSHGQGRNQPQHF. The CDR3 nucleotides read TGTGCCAGCAGTCACGGACAGGGGAGAAATCAGCCCCAGCATTTT.

CDR3 sequence: CAISEGLGRDEQFF. The CDR3 DNA sequence: TGTGCCATCAGTGAAGGACTAGGTCGCGATGAGCAGTTCTTC. The rearrangement links TRBV10-3 to TRBJ2-1, with 7 bases matching TRBD2. V dropped 3 bases and J dropped 8; count of bases not matched to a gene: 7. CDR1 is ENHRY and CDR2 is SYGVKD in the germline V gene. The CDR3 covers 14 residues.

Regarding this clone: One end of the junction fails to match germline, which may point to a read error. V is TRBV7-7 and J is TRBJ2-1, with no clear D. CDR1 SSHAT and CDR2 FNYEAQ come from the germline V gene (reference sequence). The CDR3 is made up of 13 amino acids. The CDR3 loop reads CASSLGQYNEQFF. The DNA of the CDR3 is TGTGCTAGCAGCTTAGGGCAATACAATGAGCAGTTCTTC.